This T cell receptor beta chain emerged from a study of regulatory T cells in long-lasting Graves disease. Study-level results: The study found TRBV28, TRBJ1-2 and TRBJ2-5 favored in persistent disease. Compared with new cases, persistent Graves' patients showed reduced TCR diversity.

Time point given: newly diagnosed GD, antithyroid drugs for less than 3 months. Extracted PBMC RNA gave rise to the TCR library. This clonotype was counted at least ten times. What it binds is unknown. V was clipped by 1 base and J by 7 bases; unmatched bases: 4. Per germline, CDR1 MDHEN and CDR2 SYDVKM. The CDR3 has 14 amino acids. Construction of the TCR beta libraries employed iRepertoire HTBI primers in conjunction with Arm-PCR of CDR3 regions. MiXCR, applied by TCRdb to the multiplex PCR reads, yields one record per CDR3 protein. The sample contains more than 300,000 distinct CDR3 sequences, around 15% of which appear only once. The data also belong to a second study, concerning T cells in Graves' hyperthyroidism and ophthalmopathy.

This clonotype originated in a young woman with Graves disease. The chain has TRBV28 and TRBJ2-5, with TRBD1 matching over 9 bases. This sample comprised peripheral blood mononuclear cells (PBMCs), obtained at new diagnosis, from a patient treated with antithyroid drugs. DNA of the CDR3: TGTGCCAGCAGTTTATCGGACAGGGGAGGGACCCAGTACTTC. This encodes CASSLSDRGGTQYF.